The present TCR beta chain was sequenced within a study of blood T cell repertoires in COVID-19. Study as a whole: COVID-19 samples collected from the United States, Italy and Spain covered acute and convalescent phases. T cells, B-cell-depleted T cells, or PBMCs supplied cDNA or gDNA.

Per the study methods: Estimated nucleated cell counts came from reference gene primer amplification. Clones were read by immunoSEQ multiplex PCR, and TCRdb kept only the in-frame ones, dropping some. The DNA was the basis for D and trimming; V, J and clone size are from that table. The sample shows around 440,000 clones, 88% of them seen only once. CDR1 and CDR2 from the germline V gene are SGHAT and FQNNGV. The CDR3 has 14 amino acids. Trimming took 3 bases from V and 9 from J, leaving 15 bases between them. The TCR comes from a woman between 50 and 59 years old with COVID-19, enrolled during active disease. Sequenced material: peripheral blood. The chain joins TRBV11-2 to TRBJ2-1; possibly TRBD1 for D (6 bases). The CDR3 DNA reads TGTGCCAGCAGCTTGATTGGGGGCCCGGGTGAGCAGTTCTTC. Amino acid sequence: CASSLIGGPGEQFF.